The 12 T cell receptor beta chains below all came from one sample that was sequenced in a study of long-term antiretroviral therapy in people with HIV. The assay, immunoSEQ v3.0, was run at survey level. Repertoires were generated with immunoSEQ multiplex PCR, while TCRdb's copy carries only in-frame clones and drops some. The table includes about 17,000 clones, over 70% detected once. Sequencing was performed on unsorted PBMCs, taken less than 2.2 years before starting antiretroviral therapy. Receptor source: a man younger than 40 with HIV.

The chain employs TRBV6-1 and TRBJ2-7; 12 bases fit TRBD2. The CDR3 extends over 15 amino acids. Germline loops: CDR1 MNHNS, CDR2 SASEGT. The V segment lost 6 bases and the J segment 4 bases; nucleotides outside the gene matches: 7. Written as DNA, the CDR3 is TGTGCCAGCAGCCGGAATCTAGCGGGAGGGTACGAGCAGTACTTC. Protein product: CASSRNLAGGYEQYF.

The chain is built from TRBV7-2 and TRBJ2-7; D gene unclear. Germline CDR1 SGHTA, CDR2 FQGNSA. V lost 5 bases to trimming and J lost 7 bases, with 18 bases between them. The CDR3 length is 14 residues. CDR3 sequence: CASSPGHARLEQYF. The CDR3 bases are TGTGCCAGCAGCCCCGGTCACGCGAGGTTGGAGCAGTACTTC.

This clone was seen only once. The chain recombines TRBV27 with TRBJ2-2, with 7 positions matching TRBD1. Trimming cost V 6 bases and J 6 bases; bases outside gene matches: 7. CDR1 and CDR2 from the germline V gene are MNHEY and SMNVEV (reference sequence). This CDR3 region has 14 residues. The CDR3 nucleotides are TGTGCCAGCAGGACCGGGACAGTGTCCGGGGAGCTGTTTTTT. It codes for CASRTGTVSGELFF.

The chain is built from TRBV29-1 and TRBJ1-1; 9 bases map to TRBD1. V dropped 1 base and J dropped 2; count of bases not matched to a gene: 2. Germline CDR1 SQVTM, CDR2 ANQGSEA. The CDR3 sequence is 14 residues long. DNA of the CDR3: TGCAGCGTTGAAGGGGACAGGGTTAACACTGAAGCTTTCTTT. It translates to CSVEGDRVNTEAFF.

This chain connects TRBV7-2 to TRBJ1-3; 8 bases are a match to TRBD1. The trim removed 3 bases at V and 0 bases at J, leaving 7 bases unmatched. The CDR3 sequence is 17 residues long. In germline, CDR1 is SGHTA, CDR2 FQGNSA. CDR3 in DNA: TGTGCCAGCAGCTTCAGGACAGGGCCTTTCTCTGGAAACACCATATATTTT. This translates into CASSFRTGPFSGNTIYF. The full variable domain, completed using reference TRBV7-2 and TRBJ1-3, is GAGVSQSPSNKVTEKGKDVELRCDPISGHTALYWYRQSLGQGLEFLIYFQGNSAPDKSGLPSDRFSAERTGGSVSTLTIQRTQQEDSAVYLCASSFRTGPFSGNTIYFGEGSWLTVV.

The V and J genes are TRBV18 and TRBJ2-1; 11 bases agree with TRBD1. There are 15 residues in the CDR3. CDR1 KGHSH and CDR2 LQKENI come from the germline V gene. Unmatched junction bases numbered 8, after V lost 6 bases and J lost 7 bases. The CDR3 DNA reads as TGTGCCAGCTCCACCGGGACAGGGGGTCGGAATGAGCAGTTCTTC. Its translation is CASSTGTGGRNEQFF.

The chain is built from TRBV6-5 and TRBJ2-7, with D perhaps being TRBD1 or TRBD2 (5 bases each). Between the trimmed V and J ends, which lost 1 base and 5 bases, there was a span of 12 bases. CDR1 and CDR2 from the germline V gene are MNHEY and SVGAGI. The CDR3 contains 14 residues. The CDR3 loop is CASSYFSGRDEQYF. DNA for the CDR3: TGTGCCAGCAGTTACTTTTCGGGGCGCGACGAGCAGTACTTC.

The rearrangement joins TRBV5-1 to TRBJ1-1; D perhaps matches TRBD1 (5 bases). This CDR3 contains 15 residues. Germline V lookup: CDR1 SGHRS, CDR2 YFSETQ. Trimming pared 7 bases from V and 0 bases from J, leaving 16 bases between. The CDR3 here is CASFGSGGMNTEAFF. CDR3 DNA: TGCGCCAGCTTCGGGTCCGGGGGTATGAACACTGAAGCTTTCTTT.

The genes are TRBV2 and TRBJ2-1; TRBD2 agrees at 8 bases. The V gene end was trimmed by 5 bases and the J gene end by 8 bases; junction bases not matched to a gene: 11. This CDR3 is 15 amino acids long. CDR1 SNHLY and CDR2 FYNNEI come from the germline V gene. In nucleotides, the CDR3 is TGTGCCAGCAGTAAAGGGACTAGTATGGCCTATGAGCAGTTCTTC. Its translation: CASSKGTSMAYEQFF.

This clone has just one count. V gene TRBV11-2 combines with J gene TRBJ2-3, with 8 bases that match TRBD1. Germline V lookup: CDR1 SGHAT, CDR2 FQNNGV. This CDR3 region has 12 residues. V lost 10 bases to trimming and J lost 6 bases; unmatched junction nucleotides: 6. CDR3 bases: TGTGCCACCGGACAGGGCGGTGATACGCAGTATTTT. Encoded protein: CATGQGGDTQYF.

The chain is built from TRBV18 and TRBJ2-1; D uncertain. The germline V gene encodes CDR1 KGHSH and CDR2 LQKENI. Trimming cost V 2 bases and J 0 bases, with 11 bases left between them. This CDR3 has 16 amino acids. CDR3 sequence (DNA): TGTGCCAGCTCACCAGCACCGCCCATCTCCTACAATGAGCAGTTCTTC. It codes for CASSPAPPISYNEQFF.

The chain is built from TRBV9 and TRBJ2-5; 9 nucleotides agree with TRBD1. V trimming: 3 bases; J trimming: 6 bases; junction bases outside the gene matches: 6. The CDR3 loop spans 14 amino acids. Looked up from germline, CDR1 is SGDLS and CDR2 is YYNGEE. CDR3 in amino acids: CASSEGQGWQTQYF. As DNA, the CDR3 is TGTGCCAGCAGCGAAGGACAGGGGTGGCAGACCCAGTACTTC.